This T cell receptor (beta chain) originates from a study of T cell repertoires in cytomegalovirus infection (dated by TCRdb to between 2019 and 2020). Regarding the research as a whole: The peptide stimulations were aimed at well-studied HLA-B-restricted epitopes as well as recently identified HLA-C-restricted CMV epitopes, whose presentation resists viral immunomodulation. The HLA type of each donor mattered for the analysis, because public TCR beta signatures pointed to carriage of CMV infection along with the matching HLA type.

As regards this clonotype: The antigen it binds to is not known. No base qualities exist here, and no much larger clone lies one base off it.

The germline V gene (reference sequence) provides CDR1 MNHNY and CDR2 SVGAGI. V is clipped by 0 bases and J by 2 bases, and the sequence between their germline boundaries is 11 bases long. The CDR3 contains 16 residues, cysteine and phenylalanine counted. The retained sequence is limited to the CDR3, 48 bases, with the frame set at the first base. Sequencing relied on an Illumina HiSeq 1500. The public reads were quality trimmed at Q25 with fastp and then assembled into clones with MiXCR by TCRdb, keeping productive beta chains. When rows share a CDR3 protein, they turn into one entry using the most common DNA and genes. The sample contains hundreds of thousands of distinct CDR3 sequences, more than 25% of them found a single time. The ten largest clonotypes hold around 15% of the sample. Interpreted using the paper, the treatment or condition label stands for: in vitro stimulation with specific CMV peptide epitopes to enrich CMV-specific T cells.

The full study reports these points: In both this cohort and an independent roughly 400-donor cohort, the cumulative frequency of public TCR beta family members distinguished carriers of CMV infection plus the relevant HLA type. The ex vivo response was dominated by HLA-C-restricted CMV-specific TCR beta clonotypes, which also provided the single most frequent clonotype in two of eight donors.

The sequence derives from a human donor in good health (CMV status not recorded). Some clones in this sample may be carry-over from other donors' samples. The sample here was cultured CD8+ T cells from PBMCs, taken from culture after CMV antigen stimulation. This sequence uses TRBV6-6 and TRBJ2-1, with the D gene uncertain. In nucleotide form, the sequence is TGTGCCAGCAGTTACTCTCAGTACAGTACCTACAATGAGCAGTTCTTC. Its protein product is CASSYSQYSTYNEQFF.